This T cell receptor beta chain emerged from a study of CD8+ T cells in alopecia areata. This clone showed up just a few times. Described treatment: oral pan-JAK inhibitor, 5-10 mg twice daily. Germline-derived CDR1 and CDR2 are KGHSH and LQKENI. V lost 2 bases to trimming and J lost 3 bases; unmatched junction nucleotides: 1. CDR3 size: 14 residues. Reverse transcribed after extraction, RNA yielded cDNA as the sequencing template. The data were produced by immunoSEQ multiplex PCR, yet TCRdb's version contains in-frame clones alone and is incomplete. The sample lists 200,000 or so clones, 58% occurring once.

The receptor comes from a human donor with alopecia areata. The chain employs TRBV18 and TRBJ2-7, with 10 bases matching TRBD2. The sequencing here drew on CD4+ T cells sorted from blood, taken at week 24, from a patient treated with tofacitinib. This CDR3 is CASSPTSGDYEQYF. The CDR3 region has the DNA TGTGCCAGCTCACCAACTAGCGGGGACTACGAGCAGTACTTC.